The source of this T cell receptor (beta chain) is a study of cytomegalovirus exposure and HLA in healthy donors. Study results and limitations: Three CMV-associated chains were confirmed in vitro to be specific for CMV antigens. For most TCR sequences rarity was the rule, although some public TCRs occurred in many donors.

Sequenced by immunoSEQ multiplex PCR; TCRdb stores in-frame clones only, minus some. The data show some 170,000 clones, approximately 86% seen once. On this clone: Its antigen remains unidentified.

The sequenced sample consisted of PBMCs. The TCR sequence derives from a man between 18 and 29 years old in good health and CMV-seropositive.

As DNA, the CDR3 is TGTGCCAGCAGCTTGCGGGGTGGACTAGCGAGGAATGAGCAGTTCTTC. Protein: CASSLRGGLARNEQFF. The rearrangement joins TRBV11-1 to TRBJ2-1; 9 nucleotides line up with TRBD2. V trimming: 3 bases; J trimming: 7 bases; junction bases outside the gene matches: 10. The CDR3 consists of 16 residues. Germline V lookup: CDR1 SGHAT, CDR2 FQDESV (reference sequence).